One TCR beta chain is described in this entry. This clone was picked up a small number of times. No antigen is known for it. No quality values exist for individual bases; no much larger clone is one base distant. Lesional scalp punch biopsies and peripheral blood were obtained from alopecia areata patients. After PBMCs were isolated by density centrifugation and stained for CD3, CD4 and CD8, a FACSAria was used to sort CD4+ and CD8+ T cells. This record comes from a study of CD8+ T cells in alopecia areata (dated by TCRdb to the late 2010s). Looking at the study overall: Treated patients were enrolled in an open-label pilot trial of oral tofacitinib at 5 to 10 mg twice daily for moderate-to-severe alopecia areata. TCRbeta CDR3 regions were amplified by immunoSEQ multiplex PCR using 35 Vbeta forward and 13 Jbeta reverse primers. Scalp clonality was compared across normal scalp (n=4), patchy alopecia areata scalp (n=8), and alopecia totalis/universalis scalp (n=8). RNA was obtained with the PAXgene miRNA kit for fixed scalp, the miRNeasy kit for PBMCs, and the RNeasy kit for mouse skin. Patients stayed on tofacitinib for 6 to 18 months and then had 6 months of follow-up off drug so that delayed response and recurrence could be assessed. The study used high-throughput TCRbeta sequencing to examine T cell clonal expansion in alopecia areata, in both the C3H/HeJ mouse model and human patients. In humans, TCRbeta sequencing was performed on scalp tissue and on sorted CD4+ and CD8+ peripheral blood T cells from healthy controls and from patients with patchy or totalis/universalis alopecia areata. Patients on tofacitinib were biopsied at baseline and after 4 and 24 weeks of treatment, and several of the patients also had a later scalp biopsy.

What the study reported, not specific to this receptor: Resident alphabeta T cells in normal human skin are also sequenced, complicating scalp TCR repertoire analysis, unlike mouse skin dominated by gammadelta T cells. Higher clonality and more expanded CD8+ clones were observed in lesional scalp than in normal scalp, particularly in alopecia totalis/universalis, a finding suggestive of antigenic drive. Compared with mice, TCR sequences shared between patients were less clear, possibly partly because of HLA diversity across the patient population.

Libraries were built with the immunoSEQ multiplex PCR assay. RNA was extracted from all samples and reverse transcribed into cDNA, which served as template for TCR sequencing. SuperScript III was used for first-strand cDNA synthesis, primed with a 2:1 mix of oligo-dT and random hexamers. A synthetic immune receptor repertoire was used to gauge amplification bias, and whatever bias remained was removed computationally. Processing in the source paper ran as follows. After raw reads were preprocessed to remove errors, the CDR3 was defined following IMGT conventions as running from the conserved cysteine to phenylalanine. To get clonality, Shannon entropy was normalized by log2 of the number of productive unique TCRs and the result was subtracted from 1. Scalp TCRbeta sequences were cross-referenced with sorted blood CD4 and CD8 repertoires so that the CD4 or CD8 identity of scalp clones could be inferred. TCRdb carries this immuneACCESS record with in-frame sequences only. Its versions omit some clonotypes, under half of them owing to an unresolved V gene in the studies checked, with the rest unexplained. The D gene and trimming were derived from the DNA, and the V and J assignments and clone size from that table. The sample contains about 97,000 clones, 35% to 45% of them found a single time. 1% to 1.5% of the sample lies in the top ten.

This sequence was found in a human donor with alopecia areata. Sample: CD4+ T cells sorted from blood.

The CDR3 has the sequence CASSLRETQYF. The nucleotide sequence is given as TGCGCCAGCAGCTTGAGGGAGACCCAGTACTTC. Rearrangement joined TRBV5-1 to TRBJ2-5; the D gene lacks a confident call. The germline V gene gives CDR1 as SGHRS and CDR2 as YFSETQ. The CDR3 runs 11 residues from the cysteine to the phenylalanine. The only DNA kept is the CDR3, 33 bases in frame from the first base. Trimming removed 1 base from V and 5 bases from J, leaving 3 bases between the germline ends.